The rows below give T cell receptor beta chains drawn from one sample of a study of PD-L1 blockade in urothelial cancer. Assay used: immunoSEQ multiplex PCR; TCRdb lists only in-frame clones, some missing. Of more than 30,000 clones listed, around 86% are singletons. This material consisted of PBMCs, taken around atezolizumab (anti-PD-L1) treatment. The receptor source for this set is a man aged 45-60 years with urothelial cancer. Each CDR3 is given with its conserved first and last residue. The D gene is left open where the match is weak. The size entry is marked missing in some rows and otherwise reads once, few, many or a size class.

v_call	d_call	j_call	clone_size	cdr3_aa	cdr3_nt
TRBV7-2	TRBD1	TRBJ2-2	.	CASSPNRQGRNTGELFF	TGTGCCAGCAGCCCAAATAGACAGGGTCGGAACACCGGGGAGCTGTTTTTT
TRBV27	TRBD1	TRBJ2-7	.	CASRPGTGGHEQYF	TGTGCCAGCAGGCCTGGGACAGGTGGCCACGAGCAGTACTTC
TRBV27	.	TRBJ2-3	.	CASSSSGNTDTQYF	TGTGCCAGCAGTTCCTCCGGGAACACAGATACGCAGTATTTT
TRBV7-8	.	TRBJ2-2	.	CASSLARTGELFF	TGTGCCAGCAGCTTGGCACGCACCGGGGAGCTGTTTTTT
TRBV6-5	TRBD2	TRBJ2-5	.	CASWEGPRETQYF	TGTGCCAGCTGGGAGGGGCCACGAGAGACCCAGTACTTC
TRBV6-1	TRBD1	TRBJ1-5	.	CASSVRGSNQPQHF	TGTGCCAGCAGTGTCAGGGGGAGCAATCAGCCCCAGCATTTT
TRBV6-5	TRBD1	TRBJ1-6	.	CASRDRVGPNSPLHF	TGTGCCAGCAGGGACAGGGTGGGACCCAATTCACCCCTCCACTTT
TRBV10-3	.	TRBJ1-2	.	CAISRSGGSDYGYTF	TGTGCCATCAGCCGTAGTGGGGGCAGCGACTATGGCTACACCTTC
TRBV25-1	.	TRBJ2-6	.	CASSAQGRFISGANVLTF	TGTGCCAGCAGTGCTCAGGGCAGATTCATCTCTGGGGCCAACGTCCTGACTTTC
TRBV9	.	TRBJ2-7	.	CASSAQGGYEQYF	TGTGCCAGCAGCGCCCAAGGGGGCTACGAGCAGTACTTC
TRBV4-1	TRBD2	TRBJ2-4	.	CASSQPAVAGEAKNIQYF	TGCGCCAGCAGCCAACCCGCCGTCGCGGGGGAGGCCAAAAACATTCAGTACTTC
TRBV4-2	.	TRBJ1-3	.	CASSQDFGLGSGNTIYF	TGTGCCAGCAGCCAAGATTTCGGGTTAGGCTCTGGAAACACCATATATTTT
TRBV7-6	TRBD1	TRBJ1-2	.	CASSLGQGYGYTF	TGTGCCAGCAGCTTAGGACAGGGCTATGGCTACACCTTC
TRBV9	TRBD2	TRBJ2-2	few	CASSVGQRGWTGELFF	TGTGCCAGCAGCGTAGGCCAGCGGGGCTGGACCGGGGAGCTGTTTTTT
TRBV6-5	TRBD2	TRBJ2-1	few	CASTALAGGGEQFF	TGTGCCAGCACAGCCCTAGCGGGGGGGGGTGAGCAGTTCTTC
TRBV5-1	TRBD1	TRBJ2-1	.	CASSLVGQLSYNEQFF	TGCGCCAGCAGCTTGGTGGGACAGCTTTCCTACAATGAGCAGTTCTTC
TRBV5-1	TRBD2	TRBJ2-5	.	CASGPGTSGKETQYF	TGCGCCAGCGGGCCTGGGACTAGCGGGAAAGAGACCCAGTACTTC
TRBV7-3	.	TRBJ2-3	once	CASSLLGHRAQDTQYF	TGTGCCAGCAGCTTATTAGGACATCGAGCACAAGATACGCAGTATTTT